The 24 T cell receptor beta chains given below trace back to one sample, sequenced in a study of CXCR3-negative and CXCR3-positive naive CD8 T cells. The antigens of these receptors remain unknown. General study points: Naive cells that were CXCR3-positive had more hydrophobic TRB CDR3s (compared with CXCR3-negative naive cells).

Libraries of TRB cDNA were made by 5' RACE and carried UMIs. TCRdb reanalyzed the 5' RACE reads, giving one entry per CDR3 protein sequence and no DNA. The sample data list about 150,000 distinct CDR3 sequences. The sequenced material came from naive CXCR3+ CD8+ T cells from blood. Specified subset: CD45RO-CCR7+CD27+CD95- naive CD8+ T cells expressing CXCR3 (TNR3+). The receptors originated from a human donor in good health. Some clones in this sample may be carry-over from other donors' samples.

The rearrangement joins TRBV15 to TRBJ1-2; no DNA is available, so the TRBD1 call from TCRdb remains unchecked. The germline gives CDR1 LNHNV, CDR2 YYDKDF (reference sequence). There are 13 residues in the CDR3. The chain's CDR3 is CATSIGQEDGYTF. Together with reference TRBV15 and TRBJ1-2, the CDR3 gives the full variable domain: DAMVIQNPRYQVTQFGKPVTLSCSQTLNHNVMYWYQQKSSQAPKLLFHYYDKDFNNEADTPDNFQSRRPNTSFCFLDIRSPGLGDTAMYLCATSIGQEDGYTFGSGTRLTVV.

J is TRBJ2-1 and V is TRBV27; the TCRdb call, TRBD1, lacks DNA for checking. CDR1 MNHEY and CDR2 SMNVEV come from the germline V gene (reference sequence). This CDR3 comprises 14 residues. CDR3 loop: CASSGTAKYNEQFF.

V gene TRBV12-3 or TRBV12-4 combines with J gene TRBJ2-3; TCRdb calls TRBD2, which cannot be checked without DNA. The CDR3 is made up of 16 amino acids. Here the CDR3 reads CASSLTGTSWADTQYF.

CDR3 sequence reads: CASSSRDQFLEQYF. This chain links TRBV7-9 with TRBJ2-7; TCRdb reports TRBD1, a call that lacks DNA to check it against. CDR3 length equals 14 residues. Germline CDR1 is SEHNR and CDR2 is FQNEAQ (reference sequence).

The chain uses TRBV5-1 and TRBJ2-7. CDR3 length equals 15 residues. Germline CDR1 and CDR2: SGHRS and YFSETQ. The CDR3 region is CASSLGPQISYEQYF.

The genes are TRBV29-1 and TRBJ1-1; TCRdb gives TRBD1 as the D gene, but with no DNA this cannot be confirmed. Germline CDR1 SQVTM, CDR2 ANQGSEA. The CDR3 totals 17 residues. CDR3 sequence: CSGQPGQGEGVNTEAFF.

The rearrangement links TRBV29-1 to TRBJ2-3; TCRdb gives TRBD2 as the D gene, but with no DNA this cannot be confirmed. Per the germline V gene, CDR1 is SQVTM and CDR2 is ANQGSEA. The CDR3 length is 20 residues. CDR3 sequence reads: CSVELRTMVAGGRGTDTQYF.

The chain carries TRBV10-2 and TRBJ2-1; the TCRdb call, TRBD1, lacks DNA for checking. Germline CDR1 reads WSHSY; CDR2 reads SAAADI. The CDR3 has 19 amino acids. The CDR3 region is CASSSGPPPSGDPYNEQFF.

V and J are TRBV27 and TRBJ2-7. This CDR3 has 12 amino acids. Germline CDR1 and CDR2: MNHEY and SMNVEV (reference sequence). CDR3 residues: CASSQRSGEQYF.

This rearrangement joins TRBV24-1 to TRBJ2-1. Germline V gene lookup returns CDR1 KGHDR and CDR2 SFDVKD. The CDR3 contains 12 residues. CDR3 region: CATSSSYNEQFF.

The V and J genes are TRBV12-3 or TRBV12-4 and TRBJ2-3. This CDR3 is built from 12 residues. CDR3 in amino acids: CASRPSSDTQYF.

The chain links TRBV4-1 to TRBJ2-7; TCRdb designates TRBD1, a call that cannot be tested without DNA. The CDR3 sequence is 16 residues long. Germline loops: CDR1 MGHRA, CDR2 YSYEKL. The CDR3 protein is CASSPLMGGGTYEQYF.

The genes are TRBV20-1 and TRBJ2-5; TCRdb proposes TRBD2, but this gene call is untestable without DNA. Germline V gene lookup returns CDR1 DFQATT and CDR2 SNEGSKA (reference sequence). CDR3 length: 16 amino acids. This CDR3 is CSARPSALAGAGTQYF.

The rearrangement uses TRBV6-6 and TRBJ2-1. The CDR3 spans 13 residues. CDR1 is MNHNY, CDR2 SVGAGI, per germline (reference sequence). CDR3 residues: CASSHLTYNEQFF.

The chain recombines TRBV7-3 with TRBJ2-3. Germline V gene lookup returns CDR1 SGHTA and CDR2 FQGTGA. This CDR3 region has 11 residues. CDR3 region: CASSSADTQYF.

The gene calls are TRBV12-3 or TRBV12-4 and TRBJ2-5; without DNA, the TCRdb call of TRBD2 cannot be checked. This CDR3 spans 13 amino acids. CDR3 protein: CASSWAPQETQYF.

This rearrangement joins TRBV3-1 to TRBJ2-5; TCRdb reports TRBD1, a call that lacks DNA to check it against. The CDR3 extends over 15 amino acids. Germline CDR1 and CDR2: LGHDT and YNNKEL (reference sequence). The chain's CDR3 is CASTRTGGGGETQYF.

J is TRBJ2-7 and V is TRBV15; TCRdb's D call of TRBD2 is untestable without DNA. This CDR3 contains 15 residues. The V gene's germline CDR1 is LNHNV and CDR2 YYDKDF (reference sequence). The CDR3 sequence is CATSRDSWETYEQYF.

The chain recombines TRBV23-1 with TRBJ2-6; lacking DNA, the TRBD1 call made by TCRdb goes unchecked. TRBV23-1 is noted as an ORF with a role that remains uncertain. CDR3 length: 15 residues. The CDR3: CASSQPGVGANVLTF.

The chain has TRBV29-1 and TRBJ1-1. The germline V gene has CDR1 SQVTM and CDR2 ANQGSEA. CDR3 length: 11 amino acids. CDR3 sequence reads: CSVFVNTEAFF.

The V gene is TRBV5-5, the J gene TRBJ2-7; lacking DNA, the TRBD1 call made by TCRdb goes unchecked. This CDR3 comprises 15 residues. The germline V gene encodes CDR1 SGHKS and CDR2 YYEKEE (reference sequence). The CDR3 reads CASTPFMGTDYEQYF.

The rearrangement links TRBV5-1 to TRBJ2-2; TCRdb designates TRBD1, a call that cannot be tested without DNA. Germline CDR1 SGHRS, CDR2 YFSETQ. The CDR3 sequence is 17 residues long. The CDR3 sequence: CASSLEQGASNTGELFF.

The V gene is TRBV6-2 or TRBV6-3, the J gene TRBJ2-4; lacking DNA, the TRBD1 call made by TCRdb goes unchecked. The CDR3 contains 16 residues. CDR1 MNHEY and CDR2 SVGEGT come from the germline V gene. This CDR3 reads CASSRRTGGAKNIQYF.

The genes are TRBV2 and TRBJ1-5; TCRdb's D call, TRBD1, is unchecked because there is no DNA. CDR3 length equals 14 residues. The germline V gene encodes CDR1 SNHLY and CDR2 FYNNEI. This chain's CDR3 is CASKSRGYDQPQHF.